Each of the 3 T cell receptor beta chains below was sequenced from the same sample in a study of control samples from healthy donors and cancer patients. Sequencing used immunoSEQ multiplex PCR; TCRdb keeps in-frame clones, though not all of them. This sample has 95,000 to 150,000 clones; 85% to 95% occur once, and the top ten carry under 0.7%. Sequences were obtained from PBMCs. All receptors derive from a man aged 80 or over with head and neck cancer.

V is TRBV5-5 and J is TRBJ2-7; no clear D gene. Trimming removed 4 bases from V and 0 bases from J, with 11 bases in between. The CDR3 consists of 14 residues. Germline loops: CDR1 SGHKS, CDR2 YYEKEE (reference sequence). CDR3 DNA: TGTGCCAGCAGCAGCTTCTCTGGCTCCTACGAGCAGTACTTC. It is translated as CASSSFSGSYEQYF.

This clone appeared a single time. J is TRBJ1-4 and V is TRBV7-8; TRBD1 agrees at 10 bases. Germline CDR1 is SGHVS and CDR2 is FQNEAQ. Trimming took 5 bases from V and 5 from J; bases not matched to a gene: 14. The CDR3 totals 18 residues. Written as DNA, the CDR3 is TGTGCCAGCAGCCCCCGGAGGGGACAGGGGAAGAGCAATGAAAAACTGTTTTTT. The encoded protein is CASSPRRGQGKSNEKLFF.

This clone has just one count. The rearrangement uses TRBV10-2 and TRBJ1-1, with D possibly matching TRBD1 (6 bases). The germline V gene has CDR1 WSHSY and CDR2 SAAADI. CDR3 length: 14 residues. Trimming left V 4 bases short and J 7 bases short, with 16 bases between. In nucleotides, the CDR3 is TGCGCCAGCAGTGTCTTGGGGGCAGTGGGTGAAGCTTTCTTT. It yields the protein CASSVLGAVGEAFF.